The 10 T cell receptor beta chains below were found in one sample sequenced in a study of shared clonotypes between healthy human individuals. Sequencing was performed with immunoSEQ multiplex PCR; in TCRdb, only in-frame clones are kept and a portion is missing. The sample carries 950,000 to 1,100,000 clones, approximately 78% recorded once. The sample taken for sequencing was memory CD4+ T cells from PBMCs. Noted subset: CD45RA-negative fraction. The receptor set was obtained from a man aged 18 to 30 in good health. Some clones in this sample may be carry-over from other donors' samples.

This clone was seen ten or more times. This sample includes further DNA sequences coding for the same CDR3. The chain is built from TRBV18 and TRBJ2-5; 7 bases fit TRBD2. This CDR3 comprises 15 residues. Germline V gene data show CDR1 as KGHSH and CDR2 as LQKENI. The junction had 8 bases not matched to a gene; V was cut back by 2 bases and J by 5 bases. The CDR3: CASSPTGGGLETQYF. DNA of the CDR3: TGTGCCAGCTCACCAACGGGAGGTGGTCTTGAGACCCAGTACTTC.

This rearrangement joins TRBV10-2 to TRBJ1-2, with no clear D. The CDR3 length is 17 residues. From germline, CDR1 is WSHSY and CDR2 SAAADI. The V end lost 8 bases, the J end lost 3 bases, and 25 bases lay between the germline ends. CDR3: CASLGRAPLNPHYGYTF. As DNA, the CDR3 is TGCGCCAGCTTGGGCCGGGCCCCTCTCAACCCTCACTATGGCTACACCTTC.

The chain combines TRBV9 with TRBJ2-3; 10 nucleotides agree with TRBD2. The CDR3 covers 18 residues. Germline V gene sequence: CDR1 SGDLS, CDR2 YYNGEE. V shed 0 bases, J shed 6 bases, and the junction held 13 bases outside the gene matches. The CDR3, as DNA: TGTGCCAGCAGCGTAGGGCTAGCGGGAGTTAAGGGGCAGGATACGCAGTATTTT. Translated: CASSVGLAGVKGQDTQYF.

V is TRBV10-3 and J is TRBJ2-7, with D maybe TRBD2 (6 bases). Trimming stripped 6 bases from V and 6 bases from J, with 18 bases between. The germline CDR1 and CDR2 sequences are ENHRY and SYGVKD. The CDR3 totals 14 residues. CDR3 loop: CAIRPLAIVPEQYF. CDR3 nucleotide sequence: TGTGCCATCAGGCCCCTAGCGATCGTCCCCGAGCAGTACTTC.

This clone appeared a few times. The chain has TRBV7-9 and TRBJ2-1; maybe TRBD2 (6 bases). The CDR3 sequence is 17 residues long. V shed 5 bases and J shed 0 bases, with 17 bases lying between them. The germline CDR1 and CDR2 sequences are SEHNR and FQNEAQ (reference sequence). CDR3 sequence reads: CASSRRGGDSSYNEQFF. The DNA of the CDR3 is TGTGCCAGCAGCCGCCGGGGAGGAGATTCCTCCTACAATGAGCAGTTCTTC.

This chain joins TRBV7-2 and TRBJ1-4; D is unresolved. V lost 5 bases, J lost 9 bases, and 10 bases lay in between. Germline V gene sequence: CDR1 SGHTA, CDR2 FQGNSA. This CDR3 has 12 amino acids. Here the CDR3 reads CASSITPQKLFF. CDR3 DNA: TGTGCCAGCAGCATCACCCCACAAAAACTGTTTTTT.

The rearrangement uses TRBV7-3 and TRBJ2-2, with 10 bases fitting TRBD2. The CDR3 has 16 amino acids. The V segment lost 6 bases and the J segment 3 bases; nucleotides outside the gene matches: 7. CDR1 is SGHTA, CDR2 FQGTGA, per germline. In DNA form, the CDR3 reads TGTGCCAGCAGTAAAAGCGGGAGGGTCTACACCGGGGAGCTGTTTTTT. This codes for CASSKSGRVYTGELFF. Full variable domain (outside the CDR3, taken from reference TRBV7-3 and TRBJ2-2): GAGVSQTPSNKVTEKGKYVELRCDPISGHTALYWYRQSLGQGPEFLIYFQGTGAADDSGLPNDRFFAVRPEGSVSTLKIQRTERGDSAVYLCASSKSGRVYTGELFFGEGSRLTVL.

The chain uses TRBV7-7 and TRBJ2-3, with a tentative D call TRBD2 (5 bases). Germline CDR1 reads SSHAT; CDR2 reads FNYEAQ (reference sequence). The CDR3 sequence is 15 residues long. V gave up 1 base and J gave up 1 base, with 9 bases separating them. The CDR3 DNA sequence: TGTGCCAGCAGCTTAGGGGGAGCGCGCACAGATACGCAGTATTTT. Amino acids: CASSLGGARTDTQYF.

V is TRBV19 and J is TRBJ2-2, with D possibly TRBD2 on 5 matching bases. This CDR3 spans 16 amino acids. Germline V CDR1 and CDR2: LNHDA, SQIVND (reference sequence). The ends were cut back, 10 bases at V and 4 bases at J, with 22 bases in the middle. The CDR3 sequence is CATLRSPGSGTGELFF. The CDR3 region has the DNA TGTGCCACCCTGAGGAGCCCGGGGTCGGGCACCGGGGAGCTGTTTTTT.

CDR3 in DNA: TGTGCCATCAGTGACCCGTCCACAGATACGCAGTATTTT. Protein product: CAISDPSTDTQYF. V is TRBV10-3 and J is TRBJ2-3; no firm D call. The germline V gene has CDR1 ENHRY and CDR2 SYGVKD. The CDR3 covers 13 residues. V lost 3 bases, J lost 2 bases, and 6 bases lay in between.